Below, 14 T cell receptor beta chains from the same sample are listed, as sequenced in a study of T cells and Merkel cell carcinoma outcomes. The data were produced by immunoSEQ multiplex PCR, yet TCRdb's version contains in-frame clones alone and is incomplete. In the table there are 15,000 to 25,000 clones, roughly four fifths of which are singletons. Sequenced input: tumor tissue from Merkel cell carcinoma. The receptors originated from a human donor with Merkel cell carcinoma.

CDR3 loop: CASSQEVSGLVGEQFF. As DNA, the CDR3 is TGCGCCAGCAGCCAGGAGGTATCGGGACTAGTTGGGGAGCAGTTCTTC. The chain couples TRBV4-1 to TRBJ2-1; 8 nucleotides match TRBD2. Germline CDR1 and CDR2: MGHRA and YSYEKL. With V trimmed by 3 bases and J by 10 bases, 14 bases remained unmatched. The CDR3 contains 16 residues.

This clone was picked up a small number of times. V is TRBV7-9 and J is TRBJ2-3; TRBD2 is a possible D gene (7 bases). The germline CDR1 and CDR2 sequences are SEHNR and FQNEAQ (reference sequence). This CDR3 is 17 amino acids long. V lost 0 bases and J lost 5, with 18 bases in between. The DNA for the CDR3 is TGTGCCAGCAGCTTAGCGAGGGGCGGGGGCCTCGGAGATACGCAGTATTTT. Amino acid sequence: CASSLARGGGLGDTQYF. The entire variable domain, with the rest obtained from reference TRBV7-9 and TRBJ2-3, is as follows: DTGVSQNPRHKITKRGQNVTFRCDPISEHNRLYWYRQTLGQGPEFLTYFQNEAQLEKSRLLSDRFSAERPKGSFSTLEIQRTEQGDSAMYLCASSLARGGGLGDTQYFGPGTRLTVL.

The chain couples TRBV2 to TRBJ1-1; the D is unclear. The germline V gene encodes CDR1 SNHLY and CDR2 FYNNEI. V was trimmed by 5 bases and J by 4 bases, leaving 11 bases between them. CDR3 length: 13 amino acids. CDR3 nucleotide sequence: TGTGCCAGCAGTCAGATCGAGGGCACTGAAGCTTTCTTT. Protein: CASSQIEGTEAFF.

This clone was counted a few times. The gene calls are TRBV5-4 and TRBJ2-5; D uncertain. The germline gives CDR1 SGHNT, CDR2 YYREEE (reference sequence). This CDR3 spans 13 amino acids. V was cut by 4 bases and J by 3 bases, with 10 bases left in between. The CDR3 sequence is CASSRTMEETQYF. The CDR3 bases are TGTGCCAGCAGCCGTACGATGGAAGAGACCCAGTACTTC.

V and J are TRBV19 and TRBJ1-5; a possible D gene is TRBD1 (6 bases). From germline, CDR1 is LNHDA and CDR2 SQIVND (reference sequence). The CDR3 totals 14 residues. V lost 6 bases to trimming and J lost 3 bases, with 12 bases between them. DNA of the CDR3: TGTGCCAGTAGCTTTAGGACAGACAATCAGCCCCAGCATTTT. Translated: CASSFRTDNQPQHF.

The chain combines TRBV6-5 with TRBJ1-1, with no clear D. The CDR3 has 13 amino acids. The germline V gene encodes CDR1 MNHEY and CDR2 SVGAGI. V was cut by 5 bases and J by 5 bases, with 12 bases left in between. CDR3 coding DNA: TGTGCCAGCAGTGCTCACCCGGGAACTGAAGCTTTCTTT. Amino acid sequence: CASSAHPGTEAFF.

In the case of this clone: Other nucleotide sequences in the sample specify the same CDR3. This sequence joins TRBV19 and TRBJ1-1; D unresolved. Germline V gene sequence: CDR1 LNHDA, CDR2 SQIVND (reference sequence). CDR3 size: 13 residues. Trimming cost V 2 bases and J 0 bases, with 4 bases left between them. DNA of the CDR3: TGTGCCAGTAGTATATCTATGAACACTGAAGCTTTCTTT. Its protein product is CASSISMNTEAFF.

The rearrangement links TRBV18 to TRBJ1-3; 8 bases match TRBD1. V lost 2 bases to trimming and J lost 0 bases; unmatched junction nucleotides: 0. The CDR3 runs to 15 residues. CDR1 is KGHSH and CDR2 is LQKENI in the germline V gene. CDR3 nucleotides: TGTGCCAGCTCACCAGGGACAGGCTCTGGAAACACCATATATTTT. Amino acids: CASSPGTGSGNTIYF. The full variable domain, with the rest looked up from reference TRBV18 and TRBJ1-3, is NAGVMQNPRHLVRRRGQEARLRCSPMKGHSHVYWYRQLPEEGLKFMVYLQKENIIDESGMPKERFSAEFPKEGPSILRIQQVVRGDSAAYFCASSPGTGSGNTIYFGEGSWLTVV.

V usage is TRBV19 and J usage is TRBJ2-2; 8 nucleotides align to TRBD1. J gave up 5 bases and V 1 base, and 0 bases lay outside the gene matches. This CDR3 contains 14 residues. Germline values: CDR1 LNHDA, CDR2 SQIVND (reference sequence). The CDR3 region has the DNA TGTGCCAGTAGTATAGGACAGGGGACCGGGGAGCTGTTTTTT. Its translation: CASSIGQGTGELFF.

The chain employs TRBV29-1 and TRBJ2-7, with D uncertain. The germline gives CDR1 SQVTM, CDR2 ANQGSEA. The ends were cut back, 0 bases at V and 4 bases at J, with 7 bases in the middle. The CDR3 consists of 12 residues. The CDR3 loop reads CSVEDPGYEQYF. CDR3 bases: TGCAGCGTTGAAGATCCCGGGTACGAGCAGTACTTC.

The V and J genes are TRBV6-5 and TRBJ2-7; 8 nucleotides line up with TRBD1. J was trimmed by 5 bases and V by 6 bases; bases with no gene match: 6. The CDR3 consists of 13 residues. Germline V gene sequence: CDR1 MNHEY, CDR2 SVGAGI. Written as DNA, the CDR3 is TGTGCCAGCAGCCGCAGGGGGCCCCACGAGCAGTACTTC. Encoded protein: CASSRRGPHEQYF.

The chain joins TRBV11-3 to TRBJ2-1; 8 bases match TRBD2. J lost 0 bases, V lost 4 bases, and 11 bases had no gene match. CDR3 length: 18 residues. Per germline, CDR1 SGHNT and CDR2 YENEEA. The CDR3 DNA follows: TGTGCCAGCAGCTCATACGGGGGGGACATGAGCTCCTACAATGAGCAGTTCTTC. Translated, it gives CASSSYGGDMSSYNEQFF. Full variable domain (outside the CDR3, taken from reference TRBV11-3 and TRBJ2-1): EAGVVQSPRYKIIEKKQPVAFWCNPISGHNTLYWYLQNLGQGPELLIRYENEEAVDDSQLPKDRFSAERLKGVDSTLKIQPAELGDSAVYLCASSSYGGDMSSYNEQFFGPGTRLTVL.

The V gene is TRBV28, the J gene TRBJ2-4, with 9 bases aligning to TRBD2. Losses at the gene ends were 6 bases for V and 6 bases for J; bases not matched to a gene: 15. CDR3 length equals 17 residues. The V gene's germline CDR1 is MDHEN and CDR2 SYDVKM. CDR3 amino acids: CASSPLNAGGLRNIQYF. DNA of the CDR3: TGTGCCAGCAGCCCCCTCAATGCGGGAGGGCTGAGAAACATTCAGTACTTC. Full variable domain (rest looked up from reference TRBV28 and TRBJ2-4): DVKVTQSSRYLVKRTGEKVFLECVQDMDHENMFWYRQDPGLGLRLIYFSYDVKMKEKGDIPEGYSVSREKKERFSLILESASTNQTSMYLCASSPLNAGGLRNIQYFGAGTRLSVL.

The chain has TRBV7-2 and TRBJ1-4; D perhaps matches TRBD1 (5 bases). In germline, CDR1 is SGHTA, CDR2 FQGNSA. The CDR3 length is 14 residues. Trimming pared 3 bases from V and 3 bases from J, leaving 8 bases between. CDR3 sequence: CASSFSRANEKLFF. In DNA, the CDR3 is TGTGCCAGCAGCTTTAGCAGGGCTAATGAAAAACTGTTTTTT.